One TCR beta chain is described in this entry. Its antigen is not identified. This sample is drawn from a study of persistence of HIV-infected CD4 T cells. Across the whole study: Multiple blood draws of up to about 200 mL, except two donors with single leukapheresis.

Cells were stimulated nonspecifically with anti-CD3/anti-CD28 magnetic beads. Responding CD4+ T cells were sorted by upregulation of both CD40 ligand and CD69. The length of the CDR3 is 13 residues. Trimming cost V 2 bases and J 10 bases; bases outside gene matches: 4. Per the germline V gene, CDR1 is MNHEY and CDR2 is SVGEGT. Sequencing used immunoSEQ version 4 in survey mode. Clones were read by immunoSEQ multiplex PCR, and TCRdb kept only the in-frame ones, dropping some. The sample yields 44,000 or so clones, approximately 91% seen once. V and J are TRBV6-2 or TRBV6-3 and TRBJ1-2, with 10 bases identical to TRBD1. This clonotype was sampled from an adult man with HIV who was CMV-seropositive. The sequences come from CD4+ T cells sorted from PBMCs after roughly 18-hour stimulation, collected from a patient who received antiretroviral therapy. The CDR3 here is CASSYGTGAYYTF. For the CDR3, the DNA is TGTGCCAGCAGTTACGGGACAGGGGCCTACTACACCTTC.